This T cell receptor (beta chain) originates from a study of Tregs in tolerant kidney transplant recipients. Comment on this clone: Its antigen remains unknown.

Unstimulated Tregs (CD4+CD25+CD127-) and CD4+CD25- non-Tregs were sorted from PBMCs. Here immunoSEQ multiplex PCR was the method, and the copy in TCRdb shows in-frame clones only, minus some. The sample includes some 90,000 clones, roughly 92% of them seen just once. Germline loops: CDR1 LGHNA, CDR2 YNFKEQ. Trimming removed 3 bases from V and 4 bases from J, with 19 bases in between. This CDR3 contains 16 residues. Findings and caveats of the study: The small number of patients limits these findings pending further validation. Expanding Tregs on activated donor B cells appeared to best identify donor-specific TCRbeta clones.

Sequences were obtained from CD8+ T cells from blood. The V and J genes are TRBV4-2 and TRBJ2-7; possible D gene TRBD2, 5 bases. This TCR came from a human donor in good health. The CDR3 sequence: CASSHTRASGAYEQYF. Written as DNA, the CDR3 is TGTGCCAGCAGCCATACCCGAGCGAGCGGTGCTTACGAGCAGTACTTC.